One sample yielded the 18 T cell receptor beta chains listed below, sequenced in a study of blood T cell repertoires in COVID-19 (dated by TCRdb to 2020 to 2022). The library relied on the immunoSEQ multiplex PCR assay. TCRdb stores this immuneACCESS table with in-frame sequences only. Part of the clones is absent; in the studies checked, under half of the shortfall reflects unresolved V genes, and no reason is known for the rest. The sample yields about 290,000 clones; around 90% were counted once. Of the sample, approximately 1.5% falls within the top ten clones. Sequenced material: PBMCs or T cells enriched from blood (not recorded which). These receptors all come from a woman between 35 and 50 years old who had recovered from COVID-19.

The V and J genes are TRBV11-2 and TRBJ2-2; 10 nucleotides match TRBD1. The CDR3 runs to 16 residues. V shed 7 bases, J shed 8 bases, and the junction held 13 bases outside the gene matches. Germline loops: CDR1 SGHAT, CDR2 FQNNGV. The DNA of the CDR3 is TGTGCCAGCATTCCTCTCCGGGACAGGGGAAGGGGGGAGCTGTTTTTT. This encodes CASIPLRDRGRGELFF.

V and J are TRBV4-3 and TRBJ1-2; no clear D gene. This CDR3 has 15 residues. V was shortened by 0 bases and J by 2 bases, with 10 bases between the two germline ends. CDR1 is LGHNA, CDR2 YSLEER, per germline. CDR3 sequence: CASSQDRAGNYGYTF. The CDR3 region has the DNA TGCGCCAGCAGCCAAGATAGGGCGGGGAACTATGGCTACACCTTC.

This chain links TRBV9 with TRBJ1-1; 10 bases line up with TRBD1. V was pared by 1 base and J by 5 bases, with 5 bases of the junction left unmatched. Germline CDR1 and CDR2: SGDLS and YYNGEE. CDR3 length equals 15 residues. The CDR3: CASSVIVGQGTEAFF. The CDR3 DNA reads as TGTGCCAGCAGCGTAATAGTGGGACAGGGGACTGAAGCTTTCTTT.

This sequence joins TRBV15 and TRBJ2-5; TRBD1 might be the D (5 bases). Trimming removed 0 bases from V and 5 bases from J, with 10 bases in between. Germline V gene sequence: CDR1 LNHNV, CDR2 YYDKDF (reference sequence). The CDR3 runs 14 residues. CDR3 coding DNA: TGTGCCACCAGCAGAGATAGGCCAGGGGAGACCCAGTACTTC. Amino acids: CATSRDRPGETQYF.

The CDR3 DNA follows: TGTGCCTGGACCCTTCTTGACACCGGGGAGCTGTTTTTT. This encodes CAWTLLDTGELFF. V gene TRBV30 combines with J gene TRBJ2-2; no reliable D call. Germline assignment: CDR1 GTSNPN and CDR2 SVGIG (reference sequence). Trimming stripped 4 bases from V and 3 bases from J, with 9 bases between. The length of the CDR3 is 13 residues.

The V call is TRBV14, the J call TRBJ1-6; D not certain. The germline CDR1 and CDR2 sequences are SGHDN and FVKESK. This CDR3 is 13 amino acids long. Trimming took 1 base from V and 7 from J, leaving 5 bases between them. The DNA of the CDR3 is TGTGCCAGCAGCCAAGTCATCAATTCACCCCTCCACTTT. Translation: CASSQVINSPLHF.

The CDR3 bases are TGTGCCAGCAAACGGACAGGGGGAGGTACGCAGTATTTT. Its translation is CASKRTGGGTQYF. The chain uses TRBV2 and TRBJ2-3; 10 nucleotides align to TRBD1. The length of the CDR3 is 13 residues. The V segment lost 7 bases and the J segment 8 bases; nucleotides outside the gene matches: 6. The V gene's germline CDR1 is SNHLY and CDR2 FYNNEI.

The rearrangement joins TRBV30 to TRBJ2-3, with TRBD2 identical over 7 bases. In germline, CDR1 is GTSNPN, CDR2 SVGIG (reference sequence). The CDR3 spans 16 residues. Unmatched junction bases numbered 13, after V lost 4 bases and J lost 3 bases. This CDR3 is CAWTILGGGLTDTQYF. The CDR3 DNA reads as TGTGCCTGGACGATTCTGGGGGGGGGATTGACAGATACGCAGTATTTT.

A note on this clone: A much larger clone is a single base away; this may be a read error. The J gene is TRBJ2-5, the V gene TRBV3-1 (or the pseudogene TRBV3-2); D is unresolved. Germline V CDR1 and CDR2: LGHDT, YNNKEL (reference sequence). Trimming removed 1 base from V and 4 bases from J, with 7 bases in between. This CDR3 region has 13 residues. The CDR3 coding sequence is TGTGCCAGCAGCCAAGTAAACTCAGAGACCCAGTACTTC. It codes for CASSQVNSETQYF.

This clone has only one observation. This sequence joins TRBV6-1 and TRBJ1-4, with D perhaps matching TRBD1 (6 bases). Deletions cut 3 bases from V and 8 bases from J, with 7 bases between. The germline V gene has CDR1 MNHNS and CDR2 SASEGT. The CDR3 spans 12 residues. The CDR3 DNA follows: TGTGCCAGCAGTGAGAGGGGGGAAAAACTGTTTTTT. Its protein is CASSERGEKLFF.

V usage is TRBV21-1 and J usage is TRBJ1-2; the table's TRBD1 call for D was not verified on the DNA. TRBV21-1 is recorded as a pseudogene. There are 15 residues in the CDR3. CDR3 protein: CASSKSAGSNYGYTF. The CDR3 nucleotides are TGTGCCAGCAGCAAATCGGCAGGATCTAACTATGGCTACACCTTC.

This clone was seen just once. The chain links TRBV11-2 to TRBJ1-1, with 10 bases matching TRBD1. Germline V gene lookup returns CDR1 SGHAT and CDR2 FQNNGV. With 5 bases clipped from V and 11 bases from J, the junction kept 8 bases outside the gene matches. The CDR3 runs to 13 residues. CDR3 amino acids: CASSRGTGETAFF. The CDR3 nucleotides read TGTGCCAGCAGCCGAGGGACAGGGGAAACGGCTTTCTTT.

The V and J genes are TRBV7-9 and TRBJ1-1; D is possibly TRBD1 (5 bases). This CDR3 region has 13 residues. CDR1 is SEHNR and CDR2 is FQNEAQ in the germline V gene (reference sequence). V shed 6 bases and J shed 3 bases, with 11 bases lying between them. CDR3: CASSSQVDTEAFF. CDR3 DNA: TGTGCCAGCAGTTCACAGGTGGACACTGAAGCTTTCTTT.

The chain employs TRBV19 and TRBJ1-1; 7 nucleotides align to TRBD1. In germline, CDR1 is LNHDA, CDR2 SQIVND (reference sequence). CDR3 size: 13 residues. J gave up 11 bases and V 2 bases, and 8 bases lay outside the gene matches. The CDR3 loop is CASSIRGPEEAFF. The CDR3 DNA follows: TGTGCCAGTAGTATAAGGGGGCCGGAGGAGGCTTTCTTT.

V usage is TRBV30 and J usage is TRBJ2-5; TRBD2 matches 8 bases. V gave up 0 bases and J gave up 1 base; unmatched junction bases: 7. There are 16 residues in the CDR3. Germline CDR1 GTSNPN, CDR2 SVGIG (reference sequence). In DNA form, the CDR3 reads TGTGCCTGGAGTGTAAGCGCGGGGGGCCTCCAAGAGACCCAGTACTTC. This gives the protein CAWSVSAGGLQETQYF.

This clone appeared once. The V and J genes are TRBV27 and TRBJ1-1, with TRBD1 matching over 9 bases. Unmatched junction bases numbered 6, after V lost 0 bases and J lost 4 bases. The CDR3 runs 16 residues. Germline CDR1 MNHEY, CDR2 SMNVEV (reference sequence). The CDR3 here is CASSLSPYRGRTEAFF. The DNA of the CDR3 is TGTGCCAGCAGTTTATCGCCATACAGGGGGCGCACTGAAGCTTTCTTT.

The chain links TRBV19 to TRBJ1-2, with TRBD1 identical over 7 bases. V was clipped by 5 bases and J by 0 bases; unmatched bases: 12. Looked up from germline, CDR1 is LNHDA and CDR2 is SQIVND (reference sequence). CDR3 length equals 17 residues. CDR3 sequence: CASSLMSTGEANYGYTF. The CDR3 coding sequence is TGTGCCAGTAGTTTAATGAGCACAGGGGAAGCTAACTATGGCTACACCTTC.

The rearrangement links TRBV21-1 to TRBJ2-3; no check of the table's D call, TRBD1, against the DNA was made. TRBV21-1 is shown as a pseudogene. CDR3 length: 16 amino acids. The CDR3 coding sequence is TGTGCCAGCAGCTCGCCGGGACAGGGGAGGGCAGATACGCAGTATTTT. Amino acids: CASSSPGQGRADTQYF.